This TCR beta chain came from a study of blood T cell repertoires in COVID-19. Overall study: The United States, Italy and Spain were the sources of the acute and convalescent COVID-19 samples.

Followed longitudinally, the Seattle patients had been enrolled during active infection. Measured with immunoSEQ multiplex PCR; TCRdb has only the in-frame clones, and not every one. This sample has 100,000 to 150,000 clones; 85% occur once, and the top ten carry under 3.5%. The sequencing sample was made of peripheral blood. This TCR derives from a woman over 75 with COVID-19, enrolled during active disease.

CDR3 residues: CASSLGALAGATDTQYF. The CDR3 nucleotides read TGTGCCAGCAGCTTAGGGGCCCTAGCGGGAGCCACAGATACGCAGTATTTT. The rearrangement links TRBV7-8 to TRBJ2-3, with 10 bases fitting TRBD2. The CDR3 has 17 residues. Germline CDR1 reads SGHVS; CDR2 reads FQNEAQ. V dropped 1 base and J dropped 2; count of bases not matched to a gene: 6.